This T cell receptor (beta chain) originates from a study of radiotherapy plus CTLA-4 blockade in lung cancer (dated by TCRdb to the late 2010s). As for the study more broadly: Among enrolled patients, about 17% had an objective response and 30% to 35% reached disease control. Findings and caveats that apply to the study as a whole: After treatment with radiotherapy and ipilimumab, TCR clones that originated in tumors expanded in peripheral blood. The strongest predictors of response, as reported, were early dynamic changes in blood T cell clones along with a rise in serum interferon-beta after radiation.

For CDR1 and CDR2, the germline V gene lists SNHLY and FYNNEI. The CDR3 numbers 14 residues from cysteine through phenylalanine. Only CDR3 DNA is held: 42 bases, read in frame from base 1. Trimming removed 7 bases from V and 5 bases from J; the gene matches leave 7 bases unexplained. The method was the immunoSEQ multiplex PCR assay. TCRdb holds this immuneACCESS table with in-frame rearrangements only. Some clones are missing; in checked studies, unresolved V genes explain under half, and the rest has no known cause. The sample table records roughly 120,000 clones; around 75% of these occur just once. Approximately 5.5% of the sample rests with the top ten. Focal radiation therapy combined with CTLA-4 blockade (ipilimumab) was tested in patients with chemo-refractory metastatic non-small-cell lung cancer. A word on this clone: Its cognate antigen has yet to be identified. No qualities accompany the bases; no much larger clone lies one base away.

The receptor's source is a human donor with non-small cell lung cancer who had a partial response to radiotherapy plus ipilimumab. Sequencing was performed on peripheral blood, taken from a patient treated with radiotherapy plus ipilimumab. The rearrangement joined TRBV2 to TRBJ1-4, with 7 central nucleotides matching TRBD1. The DNA sequence follows: TGTGCCAGCACCAGGACAGGACGAAATGAAAAACTGTTTTTT. Its product reads: CASTRTGRNEKLFF.